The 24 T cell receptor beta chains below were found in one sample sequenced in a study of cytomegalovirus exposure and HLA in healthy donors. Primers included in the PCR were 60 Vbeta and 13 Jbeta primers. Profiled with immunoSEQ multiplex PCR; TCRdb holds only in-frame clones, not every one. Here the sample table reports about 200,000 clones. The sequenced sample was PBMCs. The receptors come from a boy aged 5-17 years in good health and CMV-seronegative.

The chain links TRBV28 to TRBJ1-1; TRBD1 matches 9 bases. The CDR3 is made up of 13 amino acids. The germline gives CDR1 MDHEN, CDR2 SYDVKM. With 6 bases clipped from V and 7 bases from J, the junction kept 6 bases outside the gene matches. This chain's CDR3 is CASSLDRGIEAFF. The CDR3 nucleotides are TGTGCCAGCAGCTTAGACAGGGGGATTGAAGCTTTCTTT.

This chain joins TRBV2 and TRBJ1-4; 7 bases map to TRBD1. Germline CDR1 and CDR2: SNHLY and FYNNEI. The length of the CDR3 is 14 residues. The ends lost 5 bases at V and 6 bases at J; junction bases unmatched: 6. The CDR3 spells CASSSRGRDEKLFF. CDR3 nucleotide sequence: TGTGCCAGCAGTTCAAGGGGGCGCGATGAAAAACTGTTTTTT.

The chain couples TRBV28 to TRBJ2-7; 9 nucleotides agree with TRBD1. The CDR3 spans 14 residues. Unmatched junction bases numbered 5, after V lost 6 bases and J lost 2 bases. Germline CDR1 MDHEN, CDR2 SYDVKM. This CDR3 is CASRPGTGTYEQYF. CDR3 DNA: TGTGCCAGCAGACCCGGGACAGGGACCTACGAGCAGTACTTC.

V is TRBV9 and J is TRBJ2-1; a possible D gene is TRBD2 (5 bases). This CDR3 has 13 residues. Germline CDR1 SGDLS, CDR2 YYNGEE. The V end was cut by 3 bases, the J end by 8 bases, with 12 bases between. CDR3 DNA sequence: TGTGCCAGCAGCGATACGGGGTCCCATGAGCAGTTCTTC. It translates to CASSDTGSHEQFF.

The DNA of the CDR3 is TGCGCCAGCAGCCAAGAGGACGTGGGGGGCTACGAGCAGTACTTC. This gives the protein CASSQEDVGGYEQYF. The chain links TRBV4-1 to TRBJ2-7, with a tentative D call TRBD2 (6 bases). V lost 0 bases and J lost 3, with 12 bases in between. The CDR3 has 15 residues. Looked up from germline, CDR1 is MGHRA and CDR2 is YSYEKL.

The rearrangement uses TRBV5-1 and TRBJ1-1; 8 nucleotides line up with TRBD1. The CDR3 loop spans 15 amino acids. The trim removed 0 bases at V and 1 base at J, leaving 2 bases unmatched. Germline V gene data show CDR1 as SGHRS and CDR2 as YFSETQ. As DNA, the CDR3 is TGCGCCAGCAGCTTGGCAGGGGGCGGGAACACTGAAGCTTTCTTT. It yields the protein CASSLAGGGNTEAFF.

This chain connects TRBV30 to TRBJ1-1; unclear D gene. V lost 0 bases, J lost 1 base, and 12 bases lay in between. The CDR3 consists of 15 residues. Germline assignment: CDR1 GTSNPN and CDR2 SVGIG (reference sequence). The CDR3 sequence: CAWSVPKIWNTEAFF. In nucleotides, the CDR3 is TGTGCCTGGAGTGTCCCTAAGATTTGGAACACTGAAGCTTTCTTT.

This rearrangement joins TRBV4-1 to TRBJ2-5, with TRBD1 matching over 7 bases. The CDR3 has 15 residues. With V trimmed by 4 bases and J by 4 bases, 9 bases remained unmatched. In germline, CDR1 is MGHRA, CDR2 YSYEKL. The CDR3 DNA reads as TGCGCCAGCAGCCGGGACAGTTCTCAAGGAGAGACCCAGTACTTC. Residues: CASSRDSSQGETQYF.

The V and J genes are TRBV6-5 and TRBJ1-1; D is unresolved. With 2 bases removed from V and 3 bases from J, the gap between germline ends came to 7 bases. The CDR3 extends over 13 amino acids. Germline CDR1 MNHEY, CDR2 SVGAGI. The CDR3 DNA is TGTGCCAGCAGTTACAGATCGGACACTGAAGCTTTCTTT. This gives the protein CASSYRSDTEAFF.

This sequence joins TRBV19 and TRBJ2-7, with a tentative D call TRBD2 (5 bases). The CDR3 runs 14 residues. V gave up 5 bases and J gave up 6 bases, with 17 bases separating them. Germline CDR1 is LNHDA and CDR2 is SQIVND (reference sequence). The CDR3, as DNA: TGTGCCAGTAGTTCGCGGACTCCAAGGCCCGAGCAGTACTTC. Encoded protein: CASSSRTPRPEQYF.

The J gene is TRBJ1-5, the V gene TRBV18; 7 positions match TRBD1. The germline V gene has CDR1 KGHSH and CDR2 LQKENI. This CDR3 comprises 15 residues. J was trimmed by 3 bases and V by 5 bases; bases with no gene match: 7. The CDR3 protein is CASSSLGTDNQPQHF. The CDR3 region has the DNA TGTGCCAGCTCATCCCTCGGGACAGACAATCAGCCCCAGCATTTT.

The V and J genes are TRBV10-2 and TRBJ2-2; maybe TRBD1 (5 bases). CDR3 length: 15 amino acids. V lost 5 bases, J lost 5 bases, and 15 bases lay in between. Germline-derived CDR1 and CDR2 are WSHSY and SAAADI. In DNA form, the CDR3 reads TGCGCCAGCAGTACGCAGGGCTCGGGTACCGGGGAGCTGTTTTTT. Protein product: CASSTQGSGTGELFF.

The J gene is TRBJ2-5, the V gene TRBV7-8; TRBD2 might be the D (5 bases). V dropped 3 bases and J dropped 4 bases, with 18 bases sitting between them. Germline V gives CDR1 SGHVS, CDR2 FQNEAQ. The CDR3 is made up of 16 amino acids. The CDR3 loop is CASSFRRQQRRETQYF. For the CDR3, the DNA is TGTGCCAGCAGCTTCCGCCGGCAGCAGCGGAGAGAGACCCAGTACTTC. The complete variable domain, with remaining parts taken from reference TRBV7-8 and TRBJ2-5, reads GAGVSQSPRYKVAKRGQDVALRCDPISGHVSLFWYQQALGQGPEFLTYFQNEAQLDKSGLPSDRFFAERPEGSVSTLKIQRTQQEDSAVYLCASSFRRQQRRETQYFGPGTRLLVL.

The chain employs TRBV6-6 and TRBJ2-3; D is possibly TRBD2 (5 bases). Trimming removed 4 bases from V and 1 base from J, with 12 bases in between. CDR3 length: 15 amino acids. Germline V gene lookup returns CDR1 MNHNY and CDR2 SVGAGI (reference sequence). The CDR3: CASSFRDLGTDTQYF. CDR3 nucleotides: TGTGCCAGCAGTTTCCGGGATTTAGGCACAGATACGCAGTATTTT.

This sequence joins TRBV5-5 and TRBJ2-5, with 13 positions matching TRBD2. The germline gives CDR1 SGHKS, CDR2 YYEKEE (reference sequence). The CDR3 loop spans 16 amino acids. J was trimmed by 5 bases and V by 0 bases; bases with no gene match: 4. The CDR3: CASSLGLAGGRETQYF. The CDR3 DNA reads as TGTGCCAGCAGCTTGGGACTAGCGGGGGGCAGGGAGACCCAGTACTTC. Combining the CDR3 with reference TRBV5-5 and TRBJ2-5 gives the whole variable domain DAGVTQSPTHLIKTRGQQVTLRCSPISGHKSVSWYQQVLGQGPQFIFQYYEKEERGRGNFPDRFSARQFPNYSSELNVNALLLGDSALYLCASSLGLAGGRETQYFGPGTRLLVL.

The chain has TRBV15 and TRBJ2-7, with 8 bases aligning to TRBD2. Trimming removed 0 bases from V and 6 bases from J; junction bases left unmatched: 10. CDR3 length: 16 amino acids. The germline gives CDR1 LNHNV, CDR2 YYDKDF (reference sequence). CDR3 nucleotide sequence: TGTGCCACCAGCAGAGAACCCAGCGGGGGTATCTTCGAGCAGTACTTC. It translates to CATSREPSGGIFEQYF.

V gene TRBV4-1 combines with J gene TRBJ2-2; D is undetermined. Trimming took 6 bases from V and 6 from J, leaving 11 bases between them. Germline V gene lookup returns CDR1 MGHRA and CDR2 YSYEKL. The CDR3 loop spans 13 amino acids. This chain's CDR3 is CASSTSPAGELFF. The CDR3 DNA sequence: TGCGCCAGCAGTACCTCACCGGCCGGGGAGCTGTTTTTT.

CDR3 sequence: CATSSNTRGQGATGELFF. CDR3 nucleotides: TGTGCCACCAGCAGTAATACGAGGGGACAGGGGGCCACCGGGGAGCTGTTTTTT. The chain uses TRBV15 and TRBJ2-2, with 12 bases aligning to TRBD1. Germline CDR1 is LNHNV and CDR2 is YYDKDF (reference sequence). The CDR3 is 18 residues long. Trimming cost V 3 bases and J 4 bases; bases outside gene matches: 9.

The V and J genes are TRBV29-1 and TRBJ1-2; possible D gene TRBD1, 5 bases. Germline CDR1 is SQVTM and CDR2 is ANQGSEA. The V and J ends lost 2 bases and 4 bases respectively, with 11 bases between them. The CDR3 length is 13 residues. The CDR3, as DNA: TGCAGCGTTGAACGGGGGGAGGTCTATGGCTACACCTTC. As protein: CSVERGEVYGYTF. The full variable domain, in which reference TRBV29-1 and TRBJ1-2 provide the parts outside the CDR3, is SAVISQKPSRDICQRGTSLTIQCQVDSQVTMMFWYRQQPGQSLTLIATANQGSEATYESGFVIDKFPISRPNLTFSTLTVSNMSPEDSSIYLCSVERGEVYGYTFGSGTRLTVV.

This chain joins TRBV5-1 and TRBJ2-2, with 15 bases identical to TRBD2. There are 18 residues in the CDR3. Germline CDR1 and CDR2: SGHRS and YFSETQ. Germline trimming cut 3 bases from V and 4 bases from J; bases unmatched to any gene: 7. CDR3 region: CASSSGLAGGRGTGELFF. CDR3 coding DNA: TGCGCCAGCAGCTCCGGACTAGCGGGGGGGCGCGGCACCGGGGAGCTGTTTTTT.

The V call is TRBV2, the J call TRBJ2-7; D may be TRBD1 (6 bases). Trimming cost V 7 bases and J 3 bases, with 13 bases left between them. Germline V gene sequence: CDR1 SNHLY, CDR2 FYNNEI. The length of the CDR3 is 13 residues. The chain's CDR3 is CASTGQLSYEQYF. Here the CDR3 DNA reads TGTGCCAGCACCGGACAGCTAAGCTACGAGCAGTACTTC.

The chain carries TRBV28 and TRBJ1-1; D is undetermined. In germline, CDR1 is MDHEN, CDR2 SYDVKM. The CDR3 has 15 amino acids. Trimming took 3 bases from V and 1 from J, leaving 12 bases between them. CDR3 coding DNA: TGTGCCAGCAGTTTTCGGGATCCGGCGAACACTGAAGCTTTCTTT. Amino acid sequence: CASSFRDPANTEAFF.

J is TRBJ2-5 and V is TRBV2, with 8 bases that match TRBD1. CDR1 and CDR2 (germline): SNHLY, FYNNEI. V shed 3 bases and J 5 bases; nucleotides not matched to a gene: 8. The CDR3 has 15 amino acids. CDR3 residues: CASSEFRTGSETQYF. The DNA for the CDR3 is TGTGCCAGCAGTGAGTTTAGGACAGGGAGTGAGACCCAGTACTTC.

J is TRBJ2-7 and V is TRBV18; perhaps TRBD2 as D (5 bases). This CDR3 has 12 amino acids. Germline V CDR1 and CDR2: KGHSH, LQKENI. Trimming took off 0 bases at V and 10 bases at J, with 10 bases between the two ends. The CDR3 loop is CASSPPDSRQYF. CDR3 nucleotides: TGTGCCAGCTCACCACCGGACTCCAGACAGTACTTC.